This TCR beta chain was profiled in a study of beta chain features in type 1 diabetes. Broader study findings: Shortening that was moderate but significant affected the TCRB CDR3s of Type 1 diabetes patients in all four CD4+ subsets. Relative to healthy donors, patients appeared to have naive, central memory and Treg TCRB repertoires that were more similar.

Expressed TCRB transcripts were sequenced, since all the RNA that had been isolated was reverse transcribed. Here immunoSEQ multiplex PCR was the method, and the copy in TCRdb shows in-frame clones only, minus some. The table lists about 170,000 clones, over 6% of them singletons, with under 0.55% in the top ten. The V end was cut by 4 bases, the J end by 3 bases, with 13 bases between. CDR3 length: 14 residues. Germline lookup yields CDR1 SGHNT and CDR2 YYREEE (reference sequence). This clone was detected a few times. Its antigen is currently unknown. Sorting with CD45RO/CCR7/CD25/CD127/CD95/CD27 yielded naive, central memory, regulatory and stem-like memory CD4+ cells.

V is TRBV5-4 and J is TRBJ2-5; no clear D. Sequenced material: central memory CD4+ T cells from blood. This TCR was recovered from a man aged 18 to 35 with type 1 diabetes. CDR3 in amino acids: CASSPAVREETQYF. Written as DNA, the CDR3 is TGTGCCAGCAGCCCGGCGGTCCGAGAAGAGACCCAGTACTTC.